The 5 T cell receptor beta chains reported below all come from one sample, sequenced in a study of cytomegalovirus exposure and HLA in healthy donors. It was with 60 Vbeta and 13 Jbeta primers that the PCR ran. This table comes from immunoSEQ multiplex PCR, and its TCRdb copy is limited to in-frame clones, with some not included. The sample yields around 110,000 clones, about 74% seen once. Sequencing was carried out using PBMCs. The source of these receptors is a man aged 30 to 39 in good health and CMV-seropositive.

The V and J genes are TRBV6-6 and TRBJ2-5; 11 nucleotides line up with TRBD2. The CDR3 length is 16 residues. Per germline, CDR1 MNHNY and CDR2 SVGAGI (reference sequence). The V and J ends lost 4 bases and 4 bases, in that order; junction bases with no gene match: 8. The CDR3 region has the DNA TGTGCCAGCAGTTCCGCGACTAGCGGGGTGATAGAGACCCAGTACTTC. It encodes CASSSATSGVIETQYF.

This chain links TRBV5-1 with TRBJ2-4; possible D gene TRBD1, 6 bases. The CDR3 sequence is 17 residues long. The germline gives CDR1 SGHRS, CDR2 YFSETQ. Trimming cost V 0 bases and J 4 bases, with 17 bases left between them. CDR3 in DNA: TGCGCCAGCAGCTTGGGCCTTCGTCAGCAGGGGAAAAACATTCAGTACTTC. Protein: CASSLGLRQQGKNIQYF.

V is TRBV18 and J is TRBJ2-1, with D perhaps matching TRBD2 (6 bases). Trimming took off 3 bases at V and 10 bases at J, with 19 bases between the two ends. Looked up from germline, CDR1 is KGHSH and CDR2 is LQKENI. The CDR3 runs 15 residues. The CDR3 loop is CASSPLAGRGTEQFF. Here the CDR3 DNA reads TGTGCCAGCTCACCCCTGGCAGGGCGCGGGACGGAGCAGTTCTTC.

About this clone: At one end the junction does not follow the germline gene, possibly because of a read error. V usage is TRBV2 and J usage is TRBJ1-2; D remains ambiguous. CDR1 is SNHLY, CDR2 FYNNEI, per germline. The CDR3 is made up of 12 amino acids. The CDR3, as DNA: TGTGCCAGCGCCCGGGAAGCGGCTGGCTACCCCTTC. Translated: CASAREAAGYPF.

The J gene is TRBJ2-3, the V gene TRBV30, with 8 bases aligning to TRBD2. Germline CDR1 reads GTSNPN; CDR2 reads SVGIG (reference sequence). The length of the CDR3 is 18 residues. With V trimmed by 0 bases and J by 0 bases, 11 bases remained unmatched. This chain's CDR3 is CAWSVLAGGRTSTDTQYF. The CDR3 nucleotides read TGTGCCTGGAGTGTACTTGCGGGGGGTCGAACTAGCACAGATACGCAGTATTTT. The whole variable domain, filled in from reference TRBV30 and TRBJ2-3, reads SQTIHQWPATLVQPVGSPLSLECTVEGTSNPNLYWYRQAAGRGLQLLFYSVGIGQISSEVPQNLSASRPQDRQFILSSKKLLLSDSGFYLCAWSVLAGGRTSTDTQYFGPGTRLTVL.